These 22 T cell receptor beta chains were sequenced from one sample in a study of graft-versus-host responses after intestinal transplantation. Method: immunoSEQ multiplex PCR; TCRdb's copy keeps in-frame clones and lacks some. Among fewer than 85,000 clones listed, 90% to 95% were seen once. These receptors lack a known antigen. Sample: unstimulated CD8+ T cells sorted from spleen or lymph node cells, taken before intestinal transplant. These receptors came from a human donor who received an intestinal transplant.

The chain recombines TRBV4-1 with TRBJ2-1; 13 positions match TRBD2. CDR1 is MGHRA and CDR2 is YSYEKL in the germline V gene. CDR3 length: 19 amino acids. V dropped 4 bases and J dropped 2; count of bases not matched to a gene: 11. This CDR3 reads CASSPSSPTSGRPYNEQFF. CDR3 in DNA: TGCGCCAGCAGCCCCTCATCCCCGACTAGCGGGAGGCCCTACAATGAGCAGTTCTTC.

CDR3 bases: TGTGCCAGCAGGTCAGGCGGGGGCGACGAGCAGTACTTC. This translates into CASRSGGGDEQYF. V usage is TRBV27 and J usage is TRBJ2-7; perhaps TRBD2 as D (7 bases). CDR3 length: 13 residues. V was clipped by 6 bases and J by 5 bases, with 14 bases between them. The germline V gene has CDR1 MNHEY and CDR2 SMNVEV (reference sequence).

This chain joins TRBV7-9 and TRBJ2-3, with D perhaps assigned TRBD1 or TRBD2 (5 bases each). The V gene lost 6 bases and the J gene lost 10 bases, with 17 bases spanning the gap. The CDR3 sequence is 13 residues long. CDR1 and CDR2 (germline): SEHNR, FQNEAQ (reference sequence). The DNA for the CDR3 is TGTGCCAGCAGTAAACCAGGGTGGGAGTCGCAGTATTTT. Translation gives CASSKPGWESQYF.

This clone was detected once. The chain employs TRBV5-8 and TRBJ2-1; 13 nucleotides line up with TRBD2. CDR3 length: 16 residues. V shed 3 bases and J 6 bases; nucleotides not matched to a gene: 6. Germline values: CDR1 SGHTS, CDR2 YDEGEE. The CDR3: CASSWALAGGGNEQFF. CDR3 DNA: TGTGCCAGCAGCTGGGCACTAGCGGGAGGGGGCAATGAGCAGTTCTTC. The full variable domain, with the rest looked up from reference TRBV5-8 and TRBJ2-1, is EAGVTQSPTHLIKTRGQQATLRCSPISGHTSVYWYQQALGLGLQFLLWYDEGEERNRGNFPPRFSGRQFPNYSSELNVNALELEDSALYLCASSWALAGGGNEQFFGPGTRLTVL.

The chain is built from TRBV5-1 and TRBJ1-5; the D gene is possibly TRBD1 (6 bases). The CDR3 has 13 amino acids. V was trimmed by 5 bases and J by 11 bases, leaving 17 bases between them. Germline assignment: CDR1 SGHRS and CDR2 YFSETQ. CDR3: CASSGGLASAQHF. The CDR3 DNA reads TGCGCCAGCAGTGGGGGGCTGGCGAGTGCCCAGCATTTT.

V usage is TRBV7-9 and J usage is TRBJ1-1; no clear D. Per the germline V gene, CDR1 is SEHNR and CDR2 is FQNEAQ (reference sequence). Trimming removed 5 bases at V and 6 bases at J, with 19 bases between. The CDR3 consists of 15 residues. The CDR3 reads CASSKKRGEMSEAFF. CDR3 coding DNA: TGTGCCAGCAGCAAGAAGAGAGGAGAGATGTCTGAAGCTTTCTTT.

This sequence joins TRBV7-9 and TRBJ1-5; D is ambiguous. Germline V CDR1 and CDR2: SEHNR, FQNEAQ (reference sequence). The CDR3 runs to 14 residues. V was shortened by 1 base and J by 4 bases, with 8 bases between the two germline ends. CDR3 region: CASSLGMDNQPQHF. As DNA, the CDR3 is TGTGCCAGCAGCTTAGGGATGGATAATCAGCCCCAGCATTTT. Full variable domain (missing parts from reference TRBV7-9 and TRBJ1-5): DTGVSQNPRHKITKRGQNVTFRCDPISEHNRLYWYRQTLGQGPEFLTYFQNEAQLEKSRLLSDRFSAERPKGSFSTLEIQRTEQGDSAMYLCASSLGMDNQPQHFGDGTRLSIL.

The chain joins TRBV15 to TRBJ2-1; the D gene is possibly TRBD2 (6 bases). The CDR3 contains 13 residues. The germline V gene encodes CDR1 LNHNV and CDR2 YYDKDF (reference sequence). Between the trimmed V and J ends, which lost 5 bases and 5 bases, there was a span of 10 bases. The CDR3 sequence: CATSRESHNEQFF. As DNA, the CDR3 is TGTGCCACCAGCCGGGAGAGTCACAATGAGCAGTTCTTC.

In nucleotides, the CDR3 is TGTGCCAGCAGTTTAGTTACCGTGAGTACGCAGTATTTT. This translates into CASSLVTVSTQYF. The chain couples TRBV28 to TRBJ2-3; no definite D call. This CDR3 region has 13 residues. The V end lost 2 bases, the J end lost 8 bases, and 11 bases lay between the germline ends. CDR1 is MDHEN, CDR2 SYDVKM, per germline. Complete variable domain (other parts from reference TRBV28 and TRBJ2-3): DVKVTQSSRYLVKRTGEKVFLECVQDMDHENMFWYRQDPGLGLRLIYFSYDVKMKEKGDIPEGYSVSREKKERFSLILESASTNQTSMYLCASSLVTVSTQYFGPGTRLTVL.

The chain uses TRBV11-2 and TRBJ1-1, with D possibly TRBD1 on 5 matching bases. The germline V and J ends were trimmed by 0 bases and 0 bases, with 17 bases remaining between them. CDR3 length: 18 amino acids. The germline V gene has CDR1 SGHAT and CDR2 FQNNGV. The CDR3 nucleotides are TGTGCCAGCAGCTTAGATAATTGGGGGTACGGAATGAACACTGAAGCTTTCTTT. It yields the protein CASSLDNWGYGMNTEAFF.

This clone was detected once. The J gene is TRBJ2-1, the V gene TRBV27; TRBD1 is a possible D gene (6 bases). The CDR3 sequence is 16 residues long. Between the trimmed V and J ends, which lost 4 bases and 4 bases, there was a span of 17 bases. CDR1 MNHEY and CDR2 SMNVEV come from the germline V gene (reference sequence). The chain's CDR3 is CASSSSGVRGYNEQFF. For the CDR3, the DNA is TGTGCCAGCAGTTCGTCAGGGGTAAGAGGATACAATGAGCAGTTCTTC.

The genes are TRBV4-1 and TRBJ2-1, with D hard to call. V was shortened by 0 bases and J by 2 bases, with 8 bases between the two germline ends. Germline V CDR1 and CDR2: MGHRA, YSYEKL. The CDR3 is 15 amino acids. The chain's CDR3 is CASSQEGSAYNEQFF. The CDR3 DNA follows: TGCGCCAGCAGCCAAGAAGGGTCCGCCTACAATGAGCAGTTCTTC.

The chain uses TRBV6-5 and TRBJ1-2; D remains unclear. Germline CDR1 and CDR2: MNHEY and SVGAGI. The CDR3 has 14 residues. The V gene lost 2 bases and the J gene lost 4 bases, with 11 bases spanning the gap. The CDR3 bases are TGTGCCAGCAGTTACGGGGTAGCGCCCTATGGCTACACCTTC. Translated, it gives CASSYGVAPYGYTF.

This clone was seen a single time. The chain recombines TRBV5-8 with TRBJ2-1; 16 bases agree with TRBD2. CDR1 SGHTS and CDR2 YDEGEE come from the germline V gene. The CDR3 totals 19 residues. The junction had 8 bases not matched to a gene; V was cut back by 0 bases and J by 5 bases. The CDR3 reads CASSLVPVGTSGRDNEQFF. The CDR3 DNA sequence: TGTGCCAGCAGCTTGGTTCCCGTAGGGACTAGCGGGAGGGACAATGAGCAGTTCTTC.

The CDR3 nucleotides are TGTGCCAGCAGTTTACCCCGGCGGTACCGCACAGATACGCAGTATTTT. This gives the protein CASSLPRRYRTDTQYF. This chain uses TRBV28 with TRBJ2-3; D is unclear. Germline V gives CDR1 MDHEN, CDR2 SYDVKM. This CDR3 contains 16 residues. Trimming left V 2 bases short and J 1 base short, with 13 bases between.

V and J are TRBV2 and TRBJ1-1; the D is unclear. V dropped 2 bases and J dropped 8 bases, with 15 bases sitting between them. This CDR3 has 14 residues. Germline CDR1 is SNHLY and CDR2 is FYNNEI. CDR3 DNA: TGTGCCAGCAGTGAACCGGCAGTTCCTATCGAAGCTTTCTTT. Protein product: CASSEPAVPIEAFF. The whole variable domain, remainder taken from reference TRBV2 and TRBJ1-1, is EPEVTQTPSHQVTQMGQEVILRCVPISNHLYFYWYRQILGQKVEFLVSFYNNEISEKSEIFDDQFSVERPDGSNFTLKIRSTKLEDSAMYFCASSEPAVPIEAFFGQGTRLTVV.

This chain uses TRBV7-9 with TRBJ2-3, with 9 bases identical to TRBD2. CDR1 and CDR2 (germline): SEHNR, FQNEAQ (reference sequence). The ends lost 5 bases at V and 4 bases at J; junction bases unmatched: 7. The CDR3 runs to 15 residues. The CDR3: CASSNSGRGSDTQYF. CDR3 DNA: TGTGCCAGCAGCAATAGCGGGAGAGGGTCAGATACGCAGTATTTT.

The chain combines TRBV4-2 with TRBJ1-3; no clear D. The germline V and J ends were trimmed by 4 bases and 1 base, with 8 bases remaining between them. Germline CDR1 is LGHNA and CDR2 is YNFKEQ. The CDR3 has 14 residues. The CDR3 is CASSPPGSGNTIYF. The CDR3 nucleotides are TGTGCCAGCAGCCCGCCAGGATCTGGAAACACCATATATTTT.

The rearrangement joins TRBV4-1 to TRBJ1-3; D gene ambiguous. CDR1 is MGHRA and CDR2 is YSYEKL in the germline V gene. This CDR3 is built from 15 residues. Trimming shortened V by 0 bases and J by 4 bases, and 10 bases separated the two germline ends. The CDR3 bases are TGCGCCAGCAGCCAAGATGAGGTGTTCGGAAACACCATATATTTT. Translated, it gives CASSQDEVFGNTIYF.

The V and J genes are TRBV7-3 and TRBJ2-1, with D uncertain. V lost 2 bases and J lost 3, with 11 bases in between. The CDR3 is 15 residues long. Germline CDR1 is SGHTA and CDR2 is FQGTGA. DNA of the CDR3: TGTGCCAGCAGCTTATTAGGTCCCAACTACAATGAGCAGTTCTTC. Protein: CASSLLGPNYNEQFF.

The rearrangement links TRBV6-5 to TRBJ1-5; no clear D gene. The CDR3 sequence is 13 residues long. From germline, CDR1 is MNHEY and CDR2 SVGAGI. V was trimmed by 0 bases and J by 9 bases, leaving 9 bases between them. For the CDR3, the DNA is TGTGCCAGCAGTTACTCGAGATATCCGCCCCAGCATTTT. This sequence encodes CASSYSRYPPQHF.

The chain joins TRBV11-2 to TRBJ2-3; the match to TRBD2 covers 14 bases. Unmatched junction bases numbered 9, after V lost 4 bases and J lost 0 bases. Looked up from germline, CDR1 is SGHAT and CDR2 is FQNNGV. The CDR3 contains 19 residues. The CDR3 loop is CASSSGTSGSQISTDTQYF. DNA of the CDR3: TGTGCCAGCAGCTCTGGGACTAGCGGGAGCCAAATTAGCACAGATACGCAGTATTTT.